Listed below are T cell receptor beta chains from one sample, sequenced in a study of liver allograft versus peripheral blood T cells. TCRdb called the reads again in MiXCR, with one record for every CDR3 protein. Altogether 2,900 or so distinct CDR3 sequences are present, about 16% being singletons, with the ten largest covering 20% to 25%. The receptor source for this set is a human patient who had a liver transplant. Some T cells may originate from the graft donor. CDR3s include the opening cysteine and the closing phenylalanine or tryptophan. The D gene is left open where the match is weak. Clone size is given for some rows only: seen once, a few or many times, or a class if the clone is expanded.

d_call j_call v_call clone_size cdr3_nt cdr3_aa
TRBD2 TRBJ2-4 TRBV18 medium-sized TGTGCCAGCTCACCATGGGCTAGCGGGGACCTAGCCAAAAACATTCAGTACTTC CASSPWASGDLAKNIQYF
TRBD1 TRBJ2-7 TRBV9 . TGTGCCAGCAGCGAAGGGGACAGGGTGTACGAGCAGTACTTC CASSEGDRVYEQYF
TRBD2 TRBJ2-1 TRBV12-3/TRBV12-4 . TGTGCCCTTGGTGTGGGAGGGAGGGGTGAGCAGTTCTTC CALGVGGRGEQFF
. TRBJ1-2 TRBV7-9 medium-sized TGTGCCCTCCAGACAGCATTCTATGGCTACACCTTC CALQTAFYGYTF
. TRBJ2-7 TRBV27 many TGTGCCAGCAGTTCGGGCTACGAGCAGTACTTC CASSSGYEQYF
TRBD1 TRBJ1-4 TRBV27 . TGTGCCAGCAGTCCAAAGGGGACAGGGCCGTTTATTGAAAAACTGTTTTTT CASSPKGTGPFIEKLFF
. TRBJ2-7 TRBV19 medium-sized TGTGCCAGTAGTATGTCGACAGGAACGGAGCAGTACTTC CASSMSTGTEQYF
. TRBJ1-1 TRBV7-3 many TGTGCCAGCAGCTCCGGGCCCGGGTCTGAAGCTTTCTTT CASSSGPGSEAFF
TRBD1 TRBJ1-2 TRBV6-5 large TGTGCCAGCAGTTGGCAGGGGGGGTCCTATGGCTACACCTTC CASSWQGGSYGYTF
. TRBJ1-5 TRBV7-9 many TGTGCCAGCAGCTTAAACCCCCTTCAGCCCCAGCATTTT CASSLNPLQPQHF
. TRBJ2-3 TRBV25-1 medium-sized TGTGCCAGCAGTGAATTCCCCACAACTAGCACAGATACGCAGTATTTT CASSEFPTTSTDTQYF
. TRBJ2-3 TRBV28 few TGTGCCAGCAGTTTTACTGGGCGCCTAGCTGACACAGATACGCAGTATTTT CASSFTGRLADTDTQYF
TRBD1 TRBJ2-7 TRBV20-1 . TGCAGTGCTAGGGACCCCAGCCAGGGGGCCTCCTACGAGCAGTACTTC CSARDPSQGASYEQYF
. TRBJ2-7 TRBV6-1 medium-sized TGTGCCAGCAGTGATCCCGGGACAAGCTACGAGCAGTACTTC CASSDPGTSYEQYF
. TRBJ2-2 TRBV28 medium-sized TGTGCCAGCAGACTACAGGGTGACACCGGGGAGCTGTTTTTT CASRLQGDTGELFF
. TRBJ1-5 TRBV27 medium-sized TGTGCCAGCAGTTTAATGGGCAATCAGCCCCAGCATTTT CASSLMGNQPQHF
TRBD1 TRBJ1-5 TRBV24-1 medium-sized TGTGCCACCAGTGAAGGAAAGGGACAGTTATATAGCAATCAGCCCCAGCATTTT CATSEGKGQLYSNQPQHF
TRBD1 TRBJ1-4 TRBV6-5 medium-sized TGTGCCAGCAGTCAGGGGACAGGAGTTAATGAAAAACTGTTTTTT CASSQGTGVNEKLFF
TRBD2 TRBJ2-1 TRBV11-2 . TGTGCCAGCAGCCCCAGGCTAGCGGGAGTTCTCGGAGAGCAGTTCTTC CASSPRLAGVLGEQFF
TRBD1 TRBJ2-1 TRBV6-1 large TGTGCCAGCAGTGAAGAGGAGGGACAGGGTGGGGATGAGCAGTTCTTC CASSEEEGQGGDEQFF
. TRBJ2-4 TRBV5-4 medium-sized TGTGCCAGTACCAACGGCTTGGGGTCGTTGGACATTCAGTACTTC CASTNGLGSLDIQYF
TRBD2 TRBJ2-6 TRBV7-9 many TGTGCCAGCAGGGGGAGCGGGGACCCAGGGACCAACGTCCTGACTTTC CASRGSGDPGTNVLTF
. TRBJ1-1 TRBV7-9 medium-sized TGTGCCAGCAGAAGTAGACAGTTCCCTGAAGCTTTCTTT CASRSRQFPEAFF
TRBD1 TRBJ2-2 TRBV28 large TGTGCCAGCAGTTTTTTGCAGGGGGCTTCCGGGGAGCTGTTTTTT CASSFLQGASGELFF
. TRBJ2-1 TRBV15 medium-sized TGTGCCACCAGCGACACTAGCTCCTACAATGAGCAGTTCTTC CATSDTSSYNEQFF
TRBD1 TRBJ1-5 TRBV18 medium-sized TGTGCCAGCTCACCAGAGGGACAGTCTAGCAATCAGCCCCAGCATTTT CASSPEGQSSNQPQHF
TRBD1 TRBJ1-4 TRBV28 few TGTGCCAGCAGTTTAAACAGGGGCTTAAATGAAAAACTGTTTTTT CASSLNRGLNEKLFF
. TRBJ2-1 TRBV6-1 many TGTGCCAGCAGTGAAGCCTTGGACGGCCTAGGTGAGCAGTTCTTC CASSEALDGLGEQFF
TRBD1 TRBJ1-5 TRBV5-5 many TGTGCCAGCAGGGTTGGGACAGCTACCAATCAGCCCCAGCATTTT CASRVGTATNQPQHF
TRBD2 TRBJ2-1 TRBV13 medium-sized TGTGCCAGCAGCCCTAGCGGGGGGTACAATGAGCAGTTCTTC CASSPSGGYNEQFF
. TRBJ1-6 TRBV19 medium-sized TGTGCCAGTAGTATAGATCAAAACAGCCGCCCGGATTCACCCCTCCACTTT CASSIDQNSRPDSPLHF
. TRBJ1-1 TRBV15 medium-sized TGTGCCACCAGCAGAGATAGAGGGGCCCACACTGAAGCTTTCTTT CATSRDRGAHTEAFF
TRBD1 TRBJ1-5 TRBV12-3/TRBV12-4 many TGTGCCAGCAGTCGAGGGGGCAGTGGCAATCAGCCCCAGCATTTT CASSRGGSGNQPQHF
TRBD1 TRBJ2-7 TRBV27 large TGTGCCAGCAGTTCTCCGGGACAGGGGACCTACGAGCAGTACTTC CASSSPGQGTYEQYF
TRBD1 TRBJ1-1 TRBV13 medium-sized TGTGCCAGCAGCTTAGGCAGGGGGACTGAAGCTTTCTTT CASSLGRGTEAFF
. TRBJ1-1 TRBV13 once TGTGCCAGCGGCGTTGGGAGGCTTGAAGCTTTCTTT CASGVGRLEAFF
TRBD1 TRBJ2-7 TRBV20-1 medium-sized TGCAGTGCTAGAGATCTTGACAGGGGGTCTCAGCACGAGCAGTACTTC CSARDLDRGSQHEQYF
. TRBJ2-5 TRBV12-3/TRBV12-4 many TGTGCCAGCAGTTTCGAGTGGGAGACCCAGTACTTC CASSFEWETQYF
TRBD1 TRBJ2-1 TRBV7-3 . TGTGCCAGCAGCGCCGGGACAGCTAATGAGCAGTTCTTC CASSAGTANEQFF
. TRBJ1-1 TRBV14 many TGTGCCAGCAGCCTAATGGACAGAGACCTAAACACTGAAGCTTTCTTT CASSLMDRDLNTEAFF
TRBD2 TRBJ2-3 TRBV6-1 medium-sized TGTGCCAGCAGTGAAGAGTGGCGGGGGGGCCCGGGTACGCAGTATTTT CASSEEWRGGPGTQYF
. TRBJ1-1 TRBV5-1 . TGCGCCAGCAGCTTGGTAGGTTTGAACACTGAAGCTTTCTTT CASSLVGLNTEAFF
. TRBJ2-7 TRBV27 few TGTGCCAGCATCGGCTACGGGTCAGGGGCCTCCTACGAGCAGTACTTC CASIGYGSGASYEQYF